These 23 T cell receptor beta chains were all obtained from the same sample, sequenced in a study of cytomegalovirus exposure and HLA in healthy donors. It was with 60 Vbeta and 13 Jbeta primers that the PCR ran. Here immunoSEQ multiplex PCR was the method, and the copy in TCRdb shows in-frame clones only, minus some. This sample has roughly 110,000 clones, with around 70% found just once. What was sequenced was PBMCs. The receptors here all came from a boy between 10 and 17 years old in good health and CMV-seronegative.

CDR3 sequence: CASSEGGGPYEQYF. CDR3 bases: TGTGCCAGCAGTGAAGGGGGAGGTCCCTACGAGCAGTACTTC. V is TRBV6-1 and J is TRBJ2-7; a weak D match, TRBD2 (6 bases). In germline, CDR1 is MNHNS, CDR2 SASEGT. The CDR3 runs to 14 residues. V lost 1 base to trimming and J lost 2 bases, with 9 bases between them.

Points on this clone: The final CDR3 position lacks the conserved phenylalanine or tryptophan, pointing to a likely read error. V is TRBV30 and J is TRBJ1-4; 8 nucleotides align to TRBD1. CDR1 is GTSNPN and CDR2 is SVGIG in the germline V gene (reference sequence). The length of the CDR3 is 13 residues. V lost 5 bases, J lost 8 bases, and 7 bases stayed unmatched. The CDR3 DNA reads as TGTGCCTGGGCCGAGGACAGGGAGGAAAAACTGTTTGTT. It translates to CAWAEDREEKLFV.

The chain recombines TRBV19 with TRBJ2-5; 9 bases are shared with TRBD2. The CDR3 length is 15 residues. Trimming removed 6 bases from V and 5 bases from J; junction bases left unmatched: 10. Germline-derived CDR1 and CDR2 are LNHDA and SQIVND (reference sequence). CDR3 in DNA: TGTGCCAGTAGAAATCCGGGACTAGCTTGGGAGACCCAGTACTTC. Protein product: CASRNPGLAWETQYF. Drawing the rest from reference TRBV19 and TRBJ2-5, the complete variable domain is DGGITQSPKYLFRKEGQNVTLSCEQNLNHDAMYWYRQDPGQGLRLIYYSQIVNDFQKGDIAEGYSVSREKKESFPLTVTSAQKNPTAFYLCASRNPGLAWETQYFGPGTRLLVL.

This clone was found a few times. V and J are TRBV11-2 and TRBJ1-1; 7 bases map to TRBD1. Germline assignment: CDR1 SGHAT and CDR2 FQNNGV. V shed 4 bases and J 6 bases; nucleotides not matched to a gene: 8. This CDR3 contains 14 residues. The DNA of the CDR3 is TGTGCCAGCAGCTCCTACACCGGACAGGCTGAAGCTTTCTTT. The encoded protein is CASSSYTGQAEAFF.

For the CDR3, the DNA is TGTGCCAGCAGCTGGGACTTCTTCTACGAGCAGTACTTC. Amino acids: CASSWDFFYEQYF. The V gene is TRBV7-2, the J gene TRBJ2-7; a weak D match, TRBD2 (6 bases). The ends were cut back, 4 bases at V and 3 bases at J, with 10 bases in the middle. The CDR3 totals 13 residues. Germline lookup yields CDR1 SGHTA and CDR2 FQGNSA.

The V gene is TRBV6-1, the J gene TRBJ1-1; 8 bases match TRBD1. Trimming at V came to 1 base and at J to 5 bases, leaving 6 bases not matched to a gene. This CDR3 region has 15 residues. Germline loops: CDR1 MNHNS, CDR2 SASEGT. The CDR3 loop reads CASSEDDRGRTEAFF. DNA of the CDR3: TGTGCCAGCAGTGAAGATGACAGGGGAAGAACTGAAGCTTTCTTT.

This chain links TRBV7-3 with TRBJ2-1; D is uncertain. Germline V lookup: CDR1 SGHTA, CDR2 FQGTGA. The CDR3 covers 17 residues. V lost 5 bases and J lost 1, with 18 bases in between. DNA for the CDR3: TGTGCCAGCAGCAAATACATTTTCCTTCGTTCCTACAATGAGCAGTTCTTC. It is translated as CASSKYIFLRSYNEQFF. Using reference TRBV7-3 and TRBJ2-1 for the parts outside the CDR3, the full variable domain is GAGVSQTPSNKVTEKGKYVELRCDPISGHTALYWYRQSLGQGPEFLIYFQGTGAADDSGLPNDRFFAVRPEGSVSTLKIQRTERGDSAVYLCASSKYIFLRSYNEQFFGPGTRLTVL.

The V call is TRBV7-9, the J call TRBJ2-2; D not certain. Trimming removed 4 bases from V and 5 bases from J, with 5 bases in between. This CDR3 spans 12 amino acids. From germline, CDR1 is SEHNR and CDR2 FQNEAQ (reference sequence). The chain's CDR3 is CASSYLTGELFF. In DNA form, the CDR3 reads TGTGCCAGCAGCTACTTGACCGGGGAGCTGTTTTTT.

The chain couples TRBV30 to TRBJ1-4; 7 bases line up with TRBD1. The CDR3 extends over 14 amino acids. Trimming cost V 5 bases and J 8 bases; bases outside gene matches: 11. In germline, CDR1 is GTSNPN, CDR2 SVGIG (reference sequence). CDR3 sequence: CAWGEDRDREKLFF. The CDR3 DNA sequence: TGTGCCTGGGGTGAAGACAGGGACCGGGAAAAACTGTTTTTT. Using reference TRBV30 and TRBJ1-4 for the parts outside the CDR3, the full variable domain is SQTIHQWPATLVQPVGSPLSLECTVEGTSNPNLYWYRQAAGRGLQLLFYSVGIGQISSEVPQNLSASRPQDRQFILSSKKLLLSDSGFYLCAWGEDRDREKLFFGSGTQLSVL.

This clone was counted a few times. Other DNA sequences within the sample encode an identical CDR3. The rearrangement uses TRBV9 and TRBJ1-1, with a possible D match to TRBD1 (5 bases). CDR3 length equals 13 residues. Trimming took off 2 bases at V and 3 bases at J, with 8 bases between the two ends. Germline V gene sequence: CDR1 SGDLS, CDR2 YYNGEE. The CDR3 DNA reads as TGTGCCAGCAGCGTGGGGGGATACACTGAAGCTTTCTTT. Its protein is CASSVGGYTEAFF.

The rearrangement links TRBV29-1 to TRBJ2-7; 11 positions match TRBD1. The junction had 7 bases not matched to a gene; V was cut back by 6 bases and J by 3 bases. The CDR3 loop spans 14 amino acids. Germline lookup yields CDR1 SQVTM and CDR2 ANQGSEA. In DNA form, the CDR3 reads TGCAGCGTCCGAGGGACAGGGGGGTTCTACGAGCAGTACTTC. Its protein is CSVRGTGGFYEQYF.

V gene TRBV4-1 combines with J gene TRBJ1-5; 7 nucleotides align to TRBD1. CDR1 and CDR2 (germline): MGHRA, YSYEKL. J lost 4 bases, V lost 4 bases, and 10 bases had no gene match. This CDR3 spans 16 amino acids. The CDR3 loop reads CASSLRSGQLNQPQHF. CDR3 DNA: TGCGCCAGCAGCCTCCGATCGGGACAGCTAAATCAGCCCCAGCATTTT.

The rearrangement joins TRBV29-1 to TRBJ1-1, with D possibly being TRBD1 (5 bases). The V and J ends lost 5 bases and 1 base respectively, with 11 bases between them. The CDR3 length is 13 residues. Germline CDR1 reads SQVTM; CDR2 reads ANQGSEA. CDR3 DNA: TGCAGCGTTTACGGGGGTAGGAACACTGAAGCTTTCTTT. Translation: CSVYGGRNTEAFF.

The V gene is TRBV28, the J gene TRBJ1-1; the D gene is possibly TRBD1 (6 bases). Trimming took 7 bases from V and 0 from J, leaving 6 bases between them. The CDR3 has 12 residues. Germline values: CDR1 MDHEN, CDR2 SYDVKM. The CDR3 nucleotides are TGTGCCAGCAACAGGGTGAACACTGAAGCTTTCTTT. It yields the protein CASNRVNTEAFF.

The genes are TRBV9 and TRBJ2-3; D is perhaps TRBD1 (6 bases). Germline values: CDR1 SGDLS, CDR2 YYNGEE. Trimming removed 4 bases from V and 2 bases from J, with 14 bases in between. The CDR3 extends over 15 amino acids. The DNA for the CDR3 is TGTGCCAGCAGCCCCCAGGGGACACTCACAGATACGCAGTATTTT. Its translation is CASSPQGTLTDTQYF.

V is TRBV15 and J is TRBJ2-7; 11 nucleotides line up with TRBD1. Germline trimming cut 2 bases from V and 7 bases from J; bases unmatched to any gene: 7. This CDR3 has 15 residues. Germline V gene data show CDR1 as LNHNV and CDR2 as YYDKDF (reference sequence). The CDR3 nucleotides read TGTGCCACCAGCAGACCCGGACAGGGGGCGAGAGAGCAGTACTTC. This encodes CATSRPGQGAREQYF.

This chain links TRBV14 with TRBJ2-7, with D unclear. Germline V CDR1 and CDR2: SGHDN, FVKESK. Trimming shortened V by 2 bases and J by 1 base, and 9 bases separated the two germline ends. The CDR3 totals 14 residues. The CDR3 bases are TGTGCCAGCAGCCAAAGCCTCTTTTCCTACGAGCAGTACTTC. Translating gives CASSQSLFSYEQYF.

In this sample, this clone turned up a few times. The chain couples TRBV6-5 to TRBJ1-1; D gene ambiguous. The CDR3 extends over 14 amino acids. V shed 6 bases and J shed 1 base, with 12 bases lying between them. Germline V gene data show CDR1 as MNHEY and CDR2 as SVGAGI. The CDR3 DNA reads TGTGCCAGCAGGGTGTCATGGCAGAACACTGAAGCTTTCTTT. Protein product: CASRVSWQNTEAFF.

The V call is TRBV19, the J call TRBJ2-1; 11 bases agree with TRBD2. CDR3 length: 15 amino acids. V was pared by 4 bases and J by 4 bases, with 3 bases of the junction left unmatched. Per the germline V gene, CDR1 is LNHDA and CDR2 is SQIVND (reference sequence). The CDR3 loop is CASSKGTSGYNEQFF. The CDR3 DNA reads TGTGCCAGTAGTAAAGGGACTAGCGGATACAATGAGCAGTTCTTC.

In its sample, this clone was seen a few times. The chain uses TRBV28 and TRBJ2-3, with 8 bases lining up with TRBD1. This CDR3 spans 17 amino acids. Germline V CDR1 and CDR2: MDHEN, SYDVKM. Trimming at V came to 4 bases and at J to 1 base, leaving 10 bases not matched to a gene. CDR3 sequence: CASSSRTGPKGTDTQYF. CDR3 in DNA: TGTGCCAGCAGTTCTCGGACAGGGCCGAAAGGCACAGATACGCAGTATTTT.

The rearrangement uses TRBV7-3 and TRBJ1-2; 9 nucleotides line up with TRBD1. The germline V gene has CDR1 SGHTA and CDR2 FQGTGA. V lost 2 bases to trimming and J lost 6 bases; unmatched junction nucleotides: 10. The CDR3 runs 16 residues. In nucleotides, the CDR3 is TGTGCCAGCAGCTTATGGGTTAGGGGACAGGGAAATGGCTACACCTTC. Amino acids: CASSLWVRGQGNGYTF.

The J gene is TRBJ2-7, the V gene TRBV5-1; 8 nucleotides match TRBD2. The junction had 5 bases not matched to a gene; V was cut back by 0 bases and J by 3 bases. Germline CDR1 is SGHRS and CDR2 is YFSETQ. CDR3 length equals 15 residues. The chain's CDR3 is CASSLAPGLVYEQYF. Written as DNA, the CDR3 is TGCGCCAGCAGCTTGGCGCCGGGACTAGTCTACGAGCAGTACTTC.

CDR3 sequence: CASSFLRENEKLFF. The CDR3 DNA is TGTGCCAGCAGCTTTTTACGGGAGAATGAAAAACTGTTTTTT. The V gene is TRBV7-2, the J gene TRBJ1-4, with D hard to call. Trimming shortened V by 3 bases and J by 5 bases, and 10 bases separated the two germline ends. The CDR3 runs 14 residues. In germline, CDR1 is SGHTA, CDR2 FQGNSA. Combining the CDR3 with reference TRBV7-2 and TRBJ1-4 gives the whole variable domain GAGVSQSPSNKVTEKGKDVELRCDPISGHTALYWYRQSLGQGLEFLIYFQGNSAPDKSGLPSDRFSAERTGGSVSTLTIQRTQQEDSAVYLCASSFLRENEKLFFGSGTQLSVL.